The present TCR beta chain was sequenced within a study of beta chain features in type 1 diabetes. V was cut by 2 bases and J by 2 bases, with 6 bases left in between. CDR1 LGHNA and CDR2 YSLEER come from the germline V gene. CDR3 length: 13 amino acids. This clone came up a few times. What it recognizes is unknown. Expressed TCRB transcripts were sequenced, since all the RNA that had been isolated was reverse transcribed. Measured with immunoSEQ multiplex PCR; TCRdb has only the in-frame clones, and not every one. The sample yields 310,000 or so clones, about a tenth seen once. Study-level points and caveats: TCRB CDR3 length was moderately but significantly reduced in all four CD4+ subsets of Type 1 diabetes patients.

The rearrangement joins TRBV4-3 to TRBJ1-1; D is unclear. The clonotype originates from a man aged 25-45 years with type 1 diabetes. Sequences were obtained from central memory CD4+ T cells from blood. The CDR3 nucleotides are TGCGCCAGCAGCCAACACAGAAACACTGAAGCTTTCTTT. This codes for CASSQHRNTEAFF.